This T cell receptor beta chain was found in a study of shared clonotypes between healthy human individuals. Using immunoSEQ multiplex PCR, the repertoire was profiled, and TCRdb retains in-frame clones only, with some absent. The repertoire has around 610,000 clones, 95% to 96% of them found once; the top ten carry about 0.12%. Naive CD8 cells comprised CD45RO-negative, CCR7-positively selected cells, excluding terminally differentiated effector memory CD45RA+ cells. Findings of the study overall: Estimated richness values were generally larger in naive subsets than in memory subsets. Clonotype sharing among donors, it was expected, would be affected by sequencing depth.

On this clone itself: As yet, its antigen is unknown.

From germline, CDR1 is SQVTM and CDR2 ANQGSEA. This CDR3 has 11 amino acids. The sequencing input was naive CD8+ T cells sorted from blood. The chain uses TRBV29-1 and TRBJ2-3; no clear D gene. This clonotype was obtained from a woman under 40 in good health. CDR3 sequence (DNA): TGCAGTGGTTGGGGCACAGATACGCAGTATTTT. Amino acids: CSGWGTDTQYF.